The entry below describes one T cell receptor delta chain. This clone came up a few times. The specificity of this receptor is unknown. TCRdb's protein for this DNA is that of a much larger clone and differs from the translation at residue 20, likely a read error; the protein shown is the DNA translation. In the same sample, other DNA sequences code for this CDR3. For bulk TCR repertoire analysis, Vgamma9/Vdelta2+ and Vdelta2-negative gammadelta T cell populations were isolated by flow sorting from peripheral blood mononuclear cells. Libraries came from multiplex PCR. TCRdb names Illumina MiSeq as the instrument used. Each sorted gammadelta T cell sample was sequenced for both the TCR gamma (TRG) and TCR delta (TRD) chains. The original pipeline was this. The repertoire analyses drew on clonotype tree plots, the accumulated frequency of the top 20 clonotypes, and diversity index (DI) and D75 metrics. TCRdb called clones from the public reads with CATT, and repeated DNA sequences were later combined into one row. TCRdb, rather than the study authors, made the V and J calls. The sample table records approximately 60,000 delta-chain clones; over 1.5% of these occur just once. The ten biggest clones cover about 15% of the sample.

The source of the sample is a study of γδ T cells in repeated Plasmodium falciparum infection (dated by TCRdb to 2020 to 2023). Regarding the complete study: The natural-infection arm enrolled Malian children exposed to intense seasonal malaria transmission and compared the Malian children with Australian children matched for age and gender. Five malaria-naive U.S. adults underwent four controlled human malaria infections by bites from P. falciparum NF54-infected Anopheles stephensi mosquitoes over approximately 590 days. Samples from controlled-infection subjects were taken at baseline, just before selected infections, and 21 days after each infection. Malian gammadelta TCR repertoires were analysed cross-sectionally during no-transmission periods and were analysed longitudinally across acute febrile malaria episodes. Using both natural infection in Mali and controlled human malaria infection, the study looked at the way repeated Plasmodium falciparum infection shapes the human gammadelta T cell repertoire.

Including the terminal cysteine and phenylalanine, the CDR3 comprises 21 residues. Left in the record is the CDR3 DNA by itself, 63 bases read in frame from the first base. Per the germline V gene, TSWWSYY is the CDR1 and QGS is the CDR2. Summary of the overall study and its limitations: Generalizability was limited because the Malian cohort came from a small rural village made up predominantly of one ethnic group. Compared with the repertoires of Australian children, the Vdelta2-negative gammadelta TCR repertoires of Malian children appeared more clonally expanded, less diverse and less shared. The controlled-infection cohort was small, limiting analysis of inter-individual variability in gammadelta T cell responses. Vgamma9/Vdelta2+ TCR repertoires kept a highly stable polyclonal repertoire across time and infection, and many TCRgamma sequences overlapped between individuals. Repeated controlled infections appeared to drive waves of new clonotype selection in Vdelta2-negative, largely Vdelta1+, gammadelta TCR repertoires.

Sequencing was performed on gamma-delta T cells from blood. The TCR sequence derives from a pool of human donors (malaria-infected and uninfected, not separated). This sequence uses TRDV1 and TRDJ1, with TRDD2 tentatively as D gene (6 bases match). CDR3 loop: CALGELPLRLPLETYTDKLTF. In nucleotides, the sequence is TGTGCTCTTGGGGAACTCCCCTTGCGCCTTCCCTTGGAGACGTACACCGACAAACTCACCTTT.